The 14 T cell receptor beta chains in this list originate from one sample, sequenced in a study of type 1 regulatory T cells. From the reads, TCRdb called clonotypes with MiXCR, one entry per CDR3 protein. The data hold around 69,000 distinct CDR3 sequences, with nearly 65% observed a single time. For these TCRs, the target antigens are not known. The sequenced sample was cultured T cells, either the whole culture or a sorted T cell fraction (not recorded which). The sample's subset: Tr1-enriched cell product generated in vitro against host alloantigens. These receptors were obtained from a human donor in good health.

This clonotype has a count of ten or more. The genes are TRBV6-2 or TRBV6-3 and TRBJ1-1; D not certain. CDR1 is MNHEY, CDR2 SVGEGT, per germline. The CDR3 loop spans 17 amino acids. With 5 bases removed from V and 7 bases from J, the gap between germline ends came to 26 bases. The CDR3 protein is CASSPGRSGGYFGEAFF. Here the CDR3 DNA reads TGTGCCAGCAGTCCCGGGAGGTCAGGCGGGTATTTTGGTGAAGCTTTCTTT.

The V call is TRBV14, the J call TRBJ1-3; weak D call: TRBD1 (6 bases). The V end lost 5 bases, the J end lost 1 base, and 12 bases lay between the germline ends. CDR1 is SGHDN, CDR2 FVKESK, per germline. The CDR3 is 15 residues long. In nucleotides, the CDR3 is TGTGCCAGCAGCAATAGGGGGTCGTCTGGAAACACCATATATTTT. Residues: CASSNRGSSGNTIYF.

This clonotype was seen more than once but under ten times. The chain uses TRBV20-1 and TRBJ2-5, with D unclear. The CDR3 length is 13 residues. V was pared by 0 bases and J by 4 bases, with 9 bases between. In germline, CDR1 is DFQATT, CDR2 SNEGSKA (reference sequence). CDR3: CSARDPRGETQYF. The CDR3 DNA reads TGCAGTGCTAGAGATCCGCGAGGAGAGACCCAGTACTTC.

This chain uses TRBV5-1 with TRBJ2-2, with D uncertain. Germline CDR1 is SGHRS and CDR2 is YFSETQ. This CDR3 region has 14 residues. Between the trimmed V and J ends, which lost 7 bases and 2 bases, there was a span of 12 bases. The CDR3 spells CASGRELNTGELFF. The DNA of the CDR3 is TGCGCCAGCGGTCGTGAGCTTAACACCGGGGAGCTGTTTTTT. The full variable domain, its missing parts supplied by reference TRBV5-1 and TRBJ2-2, is KAGVTQTPRYLIKTRGQQVTLSCSPISGHRSVSWYQQTPGQGLQFLFEYFSETQRNKGNFPGRFSGRQFSNSRSEMNVSTLELGDSALYLCASGRELNTGELFFGEGSRLTVL.

This sequence joins TRBV6-2 or TRBV6-3 and TRBJ2-7; tentative D call: TRBD2 (6 bases). Germline V gives CDR1 MNHEY, CDR2 SVGEGT. Trimming took 6 bases from V and 4 from J, leaving 10 bases between them. CDR3 length equals 12 residues. CDR3 loop: CASRGEEYEQYF. The CDR3 coding sequence is TGTGCCAGCAGGGGGGAGGAGTACGAGCAGTACTTC.

Only a few counts were recorded for this clonotype. The chain is built from TRBV4-1 and TRBJ2-6; D is unresolved. This CDR3 region has 17 residues. Germline V CDR1 and CDR2: MGHRA, YSYEKL. V lost 0 bases and J 1 base, leaving 10 bases between the germline ends. The CDR3 reads CASSQDWVGSGANVLTF. For the CDR3, the DNA is TGCGCCAGCAGCCAAGATTGGGTAGGGTCTGGGGCCAACGTCCTGACTTTC.

V is TRBV10-3 and J is TRBJ2-3, with 8 bases identical to TRBD1. Germline trimming cut 2 bases from V and 2 bases from J; bases unmatched to any gene: 3. The CDR3 totals 15 residues. From germline, CDR1 is ENHRY and CDR2 SYGVKD. The CDR3 spells CAISEGQGYTDTQYF. As DNA, the CDR3 is TGTGCCATCAGTGAGGGACAGGGCTACACAGATACGCAGTATTTT.

This clonotype came up many times. The chain joins TRBV12-3 or TRBV12-4 to TRBJ2-1, with TRBD2 as a possible D gene (5 bases). The CDR3 extends over 13 amino acids. V was cut by 7 bases and J by 7 bases, with 14 bases left in between. This CDR3 is CASTWSQRNEQFF. The CDR3 nucleotides are TGTGCCAGCACCTGGTCCCAGCGGAATGAGCAGTTCTTC.

The chain joins TRBV7-9 to TRBJ2-3; possibly TRBD1 for D (6 bases). In germline, CDR1 is SEHNR, CDR2 FQNEAQ (reference sequence). V dropped 5 bases and J dropped 2 bases, with 11 bases sitting between them. This CDR3 spans 14 amino acids. The CDR3 region is CASSPRQDTDTQYF. Written as DNA, the CDR3 is TGTGCCAGCAGCCCCAGACAGGACACAGATACGCAGTATTTT.

The rearrangement links TRBV10-3 to TRBJ2-5; TRBD2 matches at 14 bases. This CDR3 region has 18 residues. From germline, CDR1 is ENHRY and CDR2 SYGVKD. J lost 2 bases, V lost 3 bases, and 8 bases had no gene match. The CDR3 sequence: CAISDSGLAGGSQETQYF. The CDR3 bases are TGTGCCATCAGTGATTCTGGACTAGCGGGAGGTTCACAAGAGACCCAGTACTTC.

The CDR3 loop reads CSARVSGQDTQYF. The DNA of the CDR3 is TGCAGTGCTAGGGTTAGCGGGCAAGATACGCAGTATTTT. This chain connects TRBV20-1 to TRBJ2-3; 7 nucleotides agree with TRBD2. The CDR3 loop spans 13 amino acids. The trim removed 3 bases at V and 5 bases at J, leaving 5 bases unmatched. The germline V gene has CDR1 DFQATT and CDR2 SNEGSKA (reference sequence).

The chain carries TRBV7-9 and TRBJ1-2; a weak D match, TRBD1 (5 bases). V shed 3 bases and J shed 7 bases, with 15 bases lying between them. The germline gives CDR1 SEHNR, CDR2 FQNEAQ (reference sequence). The CDR3 sequence is 14 residues long. As DNA, the CDR3 is TGTGCCAGCAGCTTCTGGCTCAGGGAATCTGGCTACACCTTC. Its protein is CASSFWLRESGYTF.

The chain links TRBV7-8 to TRBJ1-3, with D perhaps TRBD1 (5 bases). V dropped 2 bases and J dropped 0 bases, with 17 bases sitting between them. The CDR3 sequence is 18 residues long. The germline V gene has CDR1 SGHVS and CDR2 FQNEAQ. The CDR3 DNA reads TGTGCCAGCAGCTTAAAGGGGCCGGGACTTACCTCTGGAAACACCATATATTTT. Translated, it gives CASSLKGPGLTSGNTIYF.

This clonotype was seen more than once but under ten times. V and J are TRBV20-1 and TRBJ2-7; the D gene is possibly TRBD2 (6 bases). CDR1 is DFQATT, CDR2 SNEGSKA, per germline (reference sequence). This CDR3 region has 15 residues. The V gene lost 0 bases and the J gene lost 0 bases, with 12 bases spanning the gap. The CDR3 bases are TGCAGTGCTAGAGATTTCCACGGGGGCTCCTACGAGCAGTACTTC. As protein: CSARDFHGGSYEQYF.